A selection of T cell receptor beta chains follows, all from one sample in a study of blood T cell repertoires in COVID-19. Profiled with immunoSEQ multiplex PCR; TCRdb holds only in-frame clones, not every one. Here the sample spans about 90,000 clones, roughly 90% being singletons. The material sequenced was peripheral blood. Receptors originate from a male donor with acute or convalescent COVID-19. CDR3s include the opening cysteine and the closing phenylalanine or tryptophan. D genes are given only for firm matches. Clone size, where shown, is once, few, many, or a class for clones that have expanded.

J gene: TRBJ1-4; D gene: TRBD1; clone size: NA; V gene: TRBV5-4; CDR3 DNA: TGTGCCAGCAGCCGAGACAGGGCGGGCGAAAAACTGTTTTTT; CDR3 protein: CASSRDRAGEKLFF
J gene: TRBJ2-1; D gene: TRBD2; clone size: NA; V gene: TRBV9; CDR3 DNA: TGTGCCAGCAGCGCCCCCGGGACTAGCGGAGGTAATGAGCAGTTCTTC; CDR3 protein: CASSAPGTSGGNEQFF
J gene: TRBJ2-3; D gene: TRBD2; clone size: NA; V gene: TRBV15; CDR3 DNA: TGTGCCACCAGCAAGGGACTAGTTGGCGATACGCAGTATTTT; CDR3 protein: CATSKGLVGDTQYF
J gene: TRBJ1-5; D gene: NA; clone size: NA; V gene: TRBV6-5; CDR3 DNA: TGTGCCAGCAGTCCACGACAAAACCAGCCCCAGCATTTT; CDR3 protein: CASSPRQNQPQHF
J gene: TRBJ2-2; D gene: NA; clone size: NA; V gene: TRBV9; CDR3 DNA: TGTGCCAGCAGCGTAAGACTAAACACCGGGGAGCTGTTTTTT; CDR3 protein: CASSVRLNTGELFF
J gene: TRBJ2-2; D gene: TRBD2; clone size: NA; V gene: TRBV5-4; CDR3 DNA: TGTGCCAGCAGCGCTAGCGGGGGGGCCCGGCCCGGGGAGCTGTTTTTT; CDR3 protein: CASSASGGARPGELFF
J gene: TRBJ2-2; D gene: NA; clone size: NA; V gene: TRBV12-3/TRBV12-4; CDR3 DNA: TGTGCCAGCAGCAGCCAGACTACCGGGGAGCTGTTTTTT; CDR3 protein: CASSSQTTGELFF
J gene: TRBJ2-7; D gene: TRBD1; clone size: NA; V gene: TRBV12-3/TRBV12-4; CDR3 DNA: TGTGCCAGCAGATGGACAGGGGCGGACGAGCAGTACTTC; CDR3 protein: CASRWTGADEQYF
J gene: TRBJ2-3; D gene: NA; clone size: NA; V gene: TRBV5-1; CDR3 DNA: TGCGCCAGCAGCCCCGGCGGGGCCACAGATACGCAGTATTTT; CDR3 protein: CASSPGGATDTQYF
J gene: TRBJ1-6; D gene: TRBD1; clone size: NA; V gene: TRBV5-5; CDR3 DNA: TGTGCCAGCAGCTGGGGGGACAGGGACTCCCCACCCCTCCACTTT; CDR3 protein: CASSWGDRDSPPLHF
J gene: TRBJ1-6; D gene: TRBD1; clone size: NA; V gene: TRBV6-6; CDR3 DNA: TGTGCCAGCAGTCCGCCAGGACAGGGGAATTCGTTAAGCTCCTATAATTCACCCCTCCACTTT; CDR3 protein: CASSPPGQGNSLSSYNSPLHF
J gene: TRBJ2-7; D gene: TRBD1; clone size: NA; V gene: TRBV7-2; CDR3 DNA: TGTGCCAGCAGCGAAACAGGGGGCGAGTACGAGCAGTACTTC; CDR3 protein: CASSETGGEYEQYF
J gene: TRBJ2-7; D gene: TRBD1; clone size: NA; V gene: TRBV6-1; CDR3 DNA: TGTGCCAGCAGTGAACCGGGACAGGGGTCCTACGAGCAGTACTTC; CDR3 protein: CASSEPGQGSYEQYF
J gene: TRBJ1-4; D gene: NA; clone size: NA; V gene: TRBV6-5; CDR3 DNA: TGTGCCAGCAGTTACGGCAGGGAGGGTGAAAAACTGTTTTTT; CDR3 protein: CASSYGREGEKLFF
J gene: TRBJ1-2; D gene: NA; clone size: NA; V gene: TRBV14; CDR3 DNA: TGTGCCAGCAGCCAAGCTTATTATTCTCCCAACTATGGCTACACCTTC; CDR3 protein: CASSQAYYSPNYGYTF
J gene: TRBJ2-1; D gene: TRBD1; clone size: NA; V gene: TRBV6-5; CDR3 DNA: TGTGCCAGCAGTCCGGGACAGGGGGCGTACAATGAGCAGTTCTTC; CDR3 protein: CASSPGQGAYNEQFF
J gene: TRBJ1-6; D gene: NA; clone size: NA; V gene: TRBV6-5; CDR3 DNA: TGTGCCAGCAGTTACGGGGCAGGGCTCCACTTT; CDR3 protein: CASSYGAGLHF
J gene: TRBJ2-2; D gene: TRBD2; clone size: NA; V gene: TRBV3-1/TRBV3-2; CDR3 DNA: TGTGCCAGCAGTCCGGGACTAGGGAACACCGGGGAGCTGTTTTTT; CDR3 protein: CASSPGLGNTGELFF
J gene: TRBJ1-4; D gene: NA; clone size: few; V gene: TRBV13; CDR3 DNA: TGTGCCAGCAGCTCCCTAGACAGAGGCAATGAAAAACTGTTTTTT; CDR3 protein: CASSSLDRGNEKLFF
J gene: TRBJ2-2; D gene: NA; clone size: NA; V gene: TRBV27; CDR3 DNA: TGTGCCAGCAGTTTATACGGCAGAGGTTTCACCGGGGAGCTGTTTTTT; CDR3 protein: CASSLYGRGFTGELFF
J gene: TRBJ1-2; D gene: NA; clone size: NA; V gene: TRBV5-1; CDR3 DNA: TGCGCCAGCAGTCCCGGACATGGGTATGGCTACACCTTC; CDR3 protein: CASSPGHGYGYTF
J gene: TRBJ2-5; D gene: NA; clone size: NA; V gene: TRBV5-1; CDR3 DNA: TGCGCCAGCAGCTTGGGTTCGGGGGAACAGGCCAAAGAGACCCAGTACTTC; CDR3 protein: CASSLGSGEQAKETQYF
J gene: TRBJ2-1; D gene: TRBD2; clone size: NA; V gene: TRBV7-3; CDR3 DNA: TGTGCCAGCAGCCCTGTCCCCCTCGGCGGGGGGGCGAAGGAGCAGTTCTTC; CDR3 protein: CASSPVPLGGGAKEQFF
J gene: TRBJ1-6; D gene: TRBD1; clone size: once; V gene: TRBV14; CDR3 DNA: TGTGCCAGCAGCCAAGCAGGGGGTCGATCACCCCTCCACTTT; CDR3 protein: CASSQAGGRSPLHF
J gene: TRBJ1-2; D gene: TRBD1; clone size: NA; V gene: TRBV3-1/TRBV3-2; CDR3 DNA: TGTGCCAGCAGAACCGGACAGGGAGGTGGCTACACCTTC; CDR3 protein: CASRTGQGGGYTF
J gene: TRBJ2-2; D gene: TRBD1; clone size: NA; V gene: TRBV28; CDR3 DNA: TGTGCCAGCAGTATCGGGACAGGGCGATCCGGGGAGCTGTTTTTT; CDR3 protein: CASSIGTGRSGELFF
J gene: TRBJ2-1; D gene: NA; clone size: NA; V gene: TRBV19; CDR3 DNA: TGTGCCAGTTGGTCTCAGGACTACAATGAGCAGTTCTTC; CDR3 protein: CASWSQDYNEQFF
J gene: TRBJ2-5; D gene: NA; clone size: NA; V gene: TRBV19; CDR3 DNA: TGTGCCAGTAGTATAGTCACAGGGTCTACCAAAGAGACCCAGTACTTC; CDR3 protein: CASSIVTGSTKETQYF
J gene: TRBJ2-1; D gene: NA; clone size: NA; V gene: TRBV5-1; CDR3 DNA: TGCGCCAGCAGCTCTCCTAAGGGGGGAGGGGAGCAGTTCTTC; CDR3 protein: CASSSPKGGGEQFF
J gene: TRBJ1-3; D gene: NA; clone size: NA; V gene: TRBV3-1/TRBV3-2; CDR3 DNA: TGTGCCAGCAGCCAACGGGTCTCTGGAAACACCATATATTTT; CDR3 protein: CASSQRVSGNTIYF
J gene: TRBJ2-3; D gene: TRBD1; clone size: NA; V gene: TRBV19; CDR3 DNA: TGTGCCACCGAGACAGGGTCTAGCACAGATACGCAGTATTTT; CDR3 protein: CATETGSSTDTQYF
J gene: TRBJ2-3; D gene: NA; clone size: NA; V gene: TRBV7-3; CDR3 DNA: TGTGCCAGCAGCTTACAGGGAAGTCGAGATACGCAGTATTTT; CDR3 protein: CASSLQGSRDTQYF
J gene: TRBJ2-5; D gene: TRBD1; clone size: NA; V gene: TRBV6-5; CDR3 DNA: TGTGCCAGCAGTTACTTCGGACAGGAGAAAGAGACCCAGTACTTC; CDR3 protein: CASSYFGQEKETQYF
J gene: TRBJ1-2; D gene: NA; clone size: NA; V gene: TRBV19; CDR3 DNA: TGTGCCAGTAGGGCGGGGGCCCCTGACTATGGCTACACCTTC; CDR3 protein: CASRAGAPDYGYTF
J gene: TRBJ2-5; D gene: NA; clone size: NA; V gene: TRBV30; CDR3 DNA: TGTGCCTGGCTGGGACAACCCGGGGAGACCCAGTACTTC; CDR3 protein: CAWLGQPGETQYF
J gene: TRBJ1-1; D gene: NA; clone size: NA; V gene: TRBV28; CDR3 DNA: TGTGCCAGCGTTGCGGGGGGAGATACTGAAGCTTTCTTT; CDR3 protein: CASVAGGDTEAFF
J gene: TRBJ1-6; D gene: TRBD1; clone size: NA; V gene: TRBV6-1; CDR3 DNA: TGTGCCAGCAGGGAAGGACAGGGAGGTTCACCCCTCCACTTT; CDR3 protein: CASREGQGGSPLHF
J gene: TRBJ2-3; D gene: TRBD1; clone size: NA; V gene: TRBV19; CDR3 DNA: TGTGCCAGTCTGGGGGGACAGGGGGCGAGAGGCACAGATACGCAGTATTTT; CDR3 protein: CASLGGQGARGTDTQYF
J gene: TRBJ1-2; D gene: NA; clone size: NA; V gene: TRBV28; CDR3 DNA: TGTGCCAGCAGTTTGGCGGAATACTATGGCTACACCTTC; CDR3 protein: CASSLAEYYGYTF
J gene: TRBJ1-2; D gene: NA; clone size: NA; V gene: TRBV4-1; CDR3 DNA: TGCGCCAGCAGCCAAGATACGGAGGGCGGCTACACCTTC; CDR3 protein: CASSQDTEGGYTF
J gene: TRBJ1-6; D gene: NA; clone size: NA; V gene: TRBV6-2/TRBV6-3; CDR3 DNA: TGTGCCAGCAGTTACGGGGGCTTGGGTTCACCCCTCCACTTT; CDR3 protein: CASSYGGLGSPLHF
J gene: TRBJ2-2; D gene: NA; clone size: few; V gene: TRBV5-1; CDR3 DNA: TGCGCCAGCAGCGTCTCCTCGGTCGTCGCCGGGGAGCTGTTTTTT; CDR3 protein: CASSVSSVVAGELFF
J gene: TRBJ1-5; D gene: NA; clone size: NA; V gene: TRBV2; CDR3 DNA: TGTGCCAGCAGTGAGCGCTTTCGTCAGCCCCAGCATTTT; CDR3 protein: CASSERFRQPQHF
J gene: TRBJ2-4; D gene: TRBD1; clone size: NA; V gene: TRBV11-2; CDR3 DNA: TGTGCCAGCAGCCTCCCCGGGACAGGGGGCAAAAACATTCAGTACTTC; CDR3 protein: CASSLPGTGGKNIQYF
J gene: TRBJ2-5; D gene: TRBD2; clone size: once; V gene: TRBV7-2; CDR3 DNA: TGTGCCAGCAGCTCACCCGTCTGGGGGGGGACCCAGTACTTC; CDR3 protein: CASSSPVWGGTQYF
J gene: TRBJ2-5; D gene: TRBD1; clone size: NA; V gene: TRBV29-1; CDR3 DNA: TGCAGCGTTGGGCTTGGGACAGGGAGAGAGACCCAGTACTTC; CDR3 protein: CSVGLGTGRETQYF
J gene: TRBJ2-3; D gene: TRBD2; clone size: NA; V gene: TRBV5-4; CDR3 DNA: TGTGCCAGCAGCTTGCCCCTCGGGGGGGGCAGCCCAGATACGCAGTATTTT; CDR3 protein: CASSLPLGGGSPDTQYF
J gene: TRBJ1-2; D gene: NA; clone size: NA; V gene: TRBV5-5; CDR3 DNA: TGTGCCAGCAGCTTGTTGGACAGATCTAACTATGGCTACACCTTC; CDR3 protein: CASSLLDRSNYGYTF
J gene: TRBJ2-2; D gene: TRBD1; clone size: NA; V gene: TRBV7-8; CDR3 DNA: TGTGCCAGCAGCTCACCGACAGGGGGGGGGCGGAACACCGGGGAGCTGTTTTTT; CDR3 protein: CASSSPTGGGRNTGELFF
J gene: TRBJ2-3; D gene: NA; clone size: once; V gene: TRBV15; CDR3 DNA: TGTGCCACCAGCAGAGCGACCCCCGGGACAGATACGCAGTATTTT; CDR3 protein: CATSRATPGTDTQYF